The entry that follows covers one T cell receptor (beta chain) sequence. Antigen unknown. Before being chosen for sequencing, patients had shown CD8+CD57+ cell expansion by flow cytometry. All participating patients were living with severe acquired aplastic anemia. The sample comes from a study of CD8+CD57+ T cells in acquired aplastic anemia. Study-wide background: Sorted CD4+ and CD8+ cells yielded DNA averaging approximately 3.5 ug. Points from the study as a whole: Researchers reported that CD8+ Simpson's diversity was not significantly different in patients versus controls. The study identified roughly 29 CD8+ CDR3 sequences shared by patients and controls.

CDR3 and TCR beta VDJ profiling relied on a genomic DNA template. TCRdb analysed the reads with MiXCR anew, one entry per CDR3 protein. The sample has hundreds of thousands of distinct CDR3 sequences; roughly 82% are singletons. Trimming removed 4 bases from V and 4 bases from J, with 21 bases in between. Germline CDR1 reads SGHAT; CDR2 reads FQNNGV. The CDR3 runs to 17 residues. The sequencing sample was made of sorted CD4+, CD8+, or CD8+CD57+ T cells (not recorded which) from PBMCs. The gene calls are TRBV11-2 and TRBJ2-3; D unclear. The receptor's source is a human donor with aplastic anemia. CDR3 nucleotides: TGTGCCAGCAGCTCCGTAACGATGCTCCCGGACCCAGATACGCAGTATTTT. Protein product: CASSSVTMLPDPDTQYF. Based on the CDR3 plus reference TRBV11-2 and TRBJ2-3, the full variable domain is EAGVAQSPRYKIIEKRQSVAFWCNPISGHATLYWYQQILGQGPKLLIQFQNNGVVDDSQLPKDRFSAERLKGVDSTLKIQPAKLEDSAVYLCASSSVTMLPDPDTQYFGPGTRLTVL.